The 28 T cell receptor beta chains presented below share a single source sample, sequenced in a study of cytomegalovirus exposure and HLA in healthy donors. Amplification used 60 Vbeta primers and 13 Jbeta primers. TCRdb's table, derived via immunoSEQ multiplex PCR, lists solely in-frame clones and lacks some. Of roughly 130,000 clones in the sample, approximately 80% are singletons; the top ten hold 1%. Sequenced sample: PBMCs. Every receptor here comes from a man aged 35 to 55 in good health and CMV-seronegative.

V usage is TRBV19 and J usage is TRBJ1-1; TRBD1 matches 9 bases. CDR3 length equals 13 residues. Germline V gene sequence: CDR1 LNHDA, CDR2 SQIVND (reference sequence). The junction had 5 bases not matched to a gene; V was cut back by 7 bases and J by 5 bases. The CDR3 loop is CASIGTGRTEAFF. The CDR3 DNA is TGTGCCAGTATCGGGACAGGGCGAACTGAAGCTTTCTTT.

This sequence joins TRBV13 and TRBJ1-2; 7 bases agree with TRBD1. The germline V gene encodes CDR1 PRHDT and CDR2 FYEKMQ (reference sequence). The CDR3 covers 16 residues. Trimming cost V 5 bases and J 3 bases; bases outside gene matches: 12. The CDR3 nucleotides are TGTGCCAGCAGCCTGGTAGACAGGGCACATTACTATGGCTACACCTTC. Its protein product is CASSLVDRAHYYGYTF.

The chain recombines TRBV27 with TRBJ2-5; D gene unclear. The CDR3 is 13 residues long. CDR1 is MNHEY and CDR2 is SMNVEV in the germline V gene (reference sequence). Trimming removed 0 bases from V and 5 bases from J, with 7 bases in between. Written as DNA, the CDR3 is TGTGCCAGCAGTTTATCCCTCGGGGAGACCCAGTACTTC. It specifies CASSLSLGETQYF.

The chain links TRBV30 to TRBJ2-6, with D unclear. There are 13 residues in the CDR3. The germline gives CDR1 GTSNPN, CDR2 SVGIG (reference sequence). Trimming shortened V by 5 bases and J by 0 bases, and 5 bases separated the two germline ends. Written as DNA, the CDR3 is TGTGCCTGGCAGGACTCTGGGGCCAACGTCCTGACTTTC. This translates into CAWQDSGANVLTF.

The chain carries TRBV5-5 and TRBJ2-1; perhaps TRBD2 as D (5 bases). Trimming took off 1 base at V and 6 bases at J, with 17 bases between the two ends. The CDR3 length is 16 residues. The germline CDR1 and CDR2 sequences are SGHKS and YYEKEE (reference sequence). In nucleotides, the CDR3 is TGTGCCAGCAGCTTGATAGCGCTAGCCACGGGCAATGAGCAGTTCTTC. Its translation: CASSLIALATGNEQFF.

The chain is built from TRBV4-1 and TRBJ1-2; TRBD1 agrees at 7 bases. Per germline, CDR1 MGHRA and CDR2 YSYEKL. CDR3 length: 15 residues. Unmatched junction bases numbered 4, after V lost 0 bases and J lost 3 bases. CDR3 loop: CASSQDRGVDYGYTF. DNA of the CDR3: TGCGCCAGCAGCCAAGACAGGGGGGTGGACTATGGCTACACCTTC.

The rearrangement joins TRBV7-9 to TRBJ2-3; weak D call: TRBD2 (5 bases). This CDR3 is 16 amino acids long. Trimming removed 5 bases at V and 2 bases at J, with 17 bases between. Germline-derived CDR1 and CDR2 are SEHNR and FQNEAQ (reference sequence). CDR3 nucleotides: TGTGCCAGCAGCGCCCCGCCGGGGAGTCTCACAGATACGCAGTATTTT. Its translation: CASSAPPGSLTDTQYF.

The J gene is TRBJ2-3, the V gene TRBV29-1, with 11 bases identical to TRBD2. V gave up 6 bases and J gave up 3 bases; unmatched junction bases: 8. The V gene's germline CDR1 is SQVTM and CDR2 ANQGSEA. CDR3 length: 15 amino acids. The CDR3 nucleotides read TGCAGCGTGGCGGTGACTAGCGGGGCGACAGATACGCAGTATTTT. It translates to CSVAVTSGATDTQYF.

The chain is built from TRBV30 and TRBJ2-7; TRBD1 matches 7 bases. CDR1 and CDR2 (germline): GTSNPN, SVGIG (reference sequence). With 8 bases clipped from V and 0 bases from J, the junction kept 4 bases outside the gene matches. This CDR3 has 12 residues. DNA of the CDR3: TGTGCCGCTGCAGGGGGCTCCTACGAGCAGTACTTC. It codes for CAAAGGSYEQYF.

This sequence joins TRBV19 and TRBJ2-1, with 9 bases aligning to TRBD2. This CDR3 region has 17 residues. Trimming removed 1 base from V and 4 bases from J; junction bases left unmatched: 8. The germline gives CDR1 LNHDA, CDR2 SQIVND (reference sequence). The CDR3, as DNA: TGTGCCAGTAGTATAGGGGGTAGCGGGAGTCCTTACAATGAGCAGTTCTTC. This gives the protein CASSIGGSGSPYNEQFF.

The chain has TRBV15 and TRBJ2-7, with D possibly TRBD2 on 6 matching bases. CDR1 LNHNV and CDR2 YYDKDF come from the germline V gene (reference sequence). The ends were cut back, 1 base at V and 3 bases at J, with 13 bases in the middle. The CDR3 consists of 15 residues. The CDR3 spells CATSRATTGDYEQYF. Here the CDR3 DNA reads TGTGCCACCAGCAGAGCTACAACGGGGGACTACGAGCAGTACTTC.

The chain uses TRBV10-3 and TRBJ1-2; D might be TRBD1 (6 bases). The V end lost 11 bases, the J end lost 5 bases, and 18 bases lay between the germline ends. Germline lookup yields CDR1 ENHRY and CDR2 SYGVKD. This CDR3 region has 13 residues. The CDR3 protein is CASRDRNGYGYTF. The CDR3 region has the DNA TGTGCCTCCCGAGACAGGAATGGATATGGCTACACCTTC.

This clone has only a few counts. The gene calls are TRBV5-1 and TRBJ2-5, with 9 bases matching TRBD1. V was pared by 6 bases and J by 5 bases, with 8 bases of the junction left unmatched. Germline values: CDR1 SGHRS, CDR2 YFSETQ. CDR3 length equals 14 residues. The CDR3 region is CASMIQGAGETQYF. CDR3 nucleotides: TGCGCCAGCATGATACAGGGGGCAGGCGAGACCCAGTACTTC.

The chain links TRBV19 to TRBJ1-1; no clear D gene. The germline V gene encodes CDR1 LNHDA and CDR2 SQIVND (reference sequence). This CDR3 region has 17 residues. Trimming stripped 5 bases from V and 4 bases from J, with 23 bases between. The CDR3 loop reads CASSALGTPRRSTEAFF. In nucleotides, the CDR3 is TGTGCCAGTAGTGCCCTAGGCACCCCGCGCCGGAGCACTGAAGCTTTCTTT.

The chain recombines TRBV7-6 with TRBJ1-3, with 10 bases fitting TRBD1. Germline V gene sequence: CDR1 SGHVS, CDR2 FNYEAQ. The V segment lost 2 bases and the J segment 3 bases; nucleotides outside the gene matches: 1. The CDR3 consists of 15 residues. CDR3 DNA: TGTGCCAGCAGCTTAAGGACAGGGGGTGGAAACACCATATATTTT. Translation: CASSLRTGGGNTIYF.

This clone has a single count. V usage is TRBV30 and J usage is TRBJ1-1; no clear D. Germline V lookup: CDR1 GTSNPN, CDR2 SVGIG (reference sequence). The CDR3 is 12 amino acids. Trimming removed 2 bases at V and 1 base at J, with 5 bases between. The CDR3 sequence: CAWSSPNTEAFF. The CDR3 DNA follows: TGTGCCTGGAGTAGCCCGAACACTGAAGCTTTCTTT.

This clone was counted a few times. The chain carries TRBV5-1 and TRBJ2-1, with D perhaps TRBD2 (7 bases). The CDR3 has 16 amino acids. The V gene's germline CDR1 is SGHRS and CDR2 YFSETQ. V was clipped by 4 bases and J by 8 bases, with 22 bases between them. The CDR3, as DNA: TGCGCCAGCAGCCGGGGGGCGGGGGCCCCAGGGGATGAGCAGTTCTTC. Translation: CASSRGAGAPGDEQFF.

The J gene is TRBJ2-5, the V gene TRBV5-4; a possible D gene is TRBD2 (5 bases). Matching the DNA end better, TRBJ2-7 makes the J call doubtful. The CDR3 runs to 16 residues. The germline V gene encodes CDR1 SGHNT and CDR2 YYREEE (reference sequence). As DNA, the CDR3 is TGTGCCAGCAGCTTCGAGGGCCCGAAGACCTACTACGAGCAGTACTTC. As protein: CASSFEGPKTYYEQYF.

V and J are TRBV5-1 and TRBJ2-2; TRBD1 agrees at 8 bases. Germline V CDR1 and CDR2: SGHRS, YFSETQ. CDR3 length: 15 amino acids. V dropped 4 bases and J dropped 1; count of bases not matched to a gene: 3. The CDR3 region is CASSPDRENTGELFF. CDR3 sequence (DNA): TGCGCCAGCAGCCCGGACAGGGAGAACACCGGGGAGCTGTTTTTT.

In DNA form, the CDR3 reads TGCGCCAGCAGCGGAGGACTAGCGGCAAACACCGGGGAGCTGTTTTTT. Protein sequence: CASSGGLAANTGELFF. V usage is TRBV5-1 and J usage is TRBJ2-2; 10 bases are a match to TRBD2. The J segment lost 2 bases and the V segment lost 4 bases, leaving 5 bases of the junction unmatched. CDR1 and CDR2 (germline): SGHRS, YFSETQ. CDR3 length equals 16 residues.

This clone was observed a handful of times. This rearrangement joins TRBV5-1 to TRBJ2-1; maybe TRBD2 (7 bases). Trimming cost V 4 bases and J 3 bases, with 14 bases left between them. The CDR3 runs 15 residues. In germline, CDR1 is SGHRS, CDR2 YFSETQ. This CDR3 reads CASSLAGAIYNEQFF. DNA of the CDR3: TGCGCCAGCAGCCTCGCGGGGGCGATCTACAATGAGCAGTTCTTC. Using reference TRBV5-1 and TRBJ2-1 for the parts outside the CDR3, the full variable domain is KAGVTQTPRYLIKTRGQQVTLSCSPISGHRSVSWYQQTPGQGLQFLFEYFSETQRNKGNFPGRFSGRQFSNSRSEMNVSTLELGDSALYLCASSLAGAIYNEQFFGPGTRLTVL.

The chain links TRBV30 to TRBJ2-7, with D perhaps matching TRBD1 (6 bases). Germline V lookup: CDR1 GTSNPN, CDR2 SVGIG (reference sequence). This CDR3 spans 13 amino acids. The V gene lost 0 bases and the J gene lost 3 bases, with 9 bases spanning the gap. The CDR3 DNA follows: TGTGCCTGGAGTGTACAGGGAGTCTACGAGCAGTACTTC. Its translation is CAWSVQGVYEQYF.

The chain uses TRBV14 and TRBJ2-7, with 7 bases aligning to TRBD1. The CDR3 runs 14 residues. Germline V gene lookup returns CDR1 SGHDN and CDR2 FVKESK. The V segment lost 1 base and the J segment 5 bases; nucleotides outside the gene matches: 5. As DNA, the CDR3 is TGTGCCAGCAGCCAAGTGTTGACAGGGAACGAGCAGTACTTC. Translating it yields CASSQVLTGNEQYF.

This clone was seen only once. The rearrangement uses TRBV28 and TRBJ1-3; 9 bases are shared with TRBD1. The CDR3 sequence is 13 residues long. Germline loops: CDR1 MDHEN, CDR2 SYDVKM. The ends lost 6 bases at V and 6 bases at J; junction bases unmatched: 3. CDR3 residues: CASRGQGVNTIYF. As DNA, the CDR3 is TGTGCCAGCAGGGGACAGGGAGTAAACACCATATATTTT.

The CDR3 protein is CASSYKGQGWETQYF. In nucleotides, the CDR3 is TGTGCCAGCAGTTACAAAGGACAGGGGTGGGAGACCCAGTACTTC. V and J are TRBV6-5 and TRBJ2-5; 9 bases agree with TRBD1. Per germline, CDR1 MNHEY and CDR2 SVGAGI. The CDR3 length is 15 residues. The trim removed 2 bases at V and 5 bases at J, leaving 6 bases unmatched.

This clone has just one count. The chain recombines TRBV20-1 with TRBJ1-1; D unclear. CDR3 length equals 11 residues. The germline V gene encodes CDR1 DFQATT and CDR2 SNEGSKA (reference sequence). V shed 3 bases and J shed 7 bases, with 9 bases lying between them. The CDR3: CSASREYEAFF. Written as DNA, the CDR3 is TGCAGTGCTAGCCGGGAGTATGAAGCTTTCTTT.

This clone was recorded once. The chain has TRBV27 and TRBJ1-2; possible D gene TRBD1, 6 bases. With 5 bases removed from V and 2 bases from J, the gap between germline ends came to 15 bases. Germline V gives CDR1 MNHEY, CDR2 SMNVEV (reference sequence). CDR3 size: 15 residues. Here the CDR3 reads CASSALHRANYGYTF. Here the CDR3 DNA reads TGTGCCAGCAGTGCCCTTCACAGGGCAAACTATGGCTACACCTTC.

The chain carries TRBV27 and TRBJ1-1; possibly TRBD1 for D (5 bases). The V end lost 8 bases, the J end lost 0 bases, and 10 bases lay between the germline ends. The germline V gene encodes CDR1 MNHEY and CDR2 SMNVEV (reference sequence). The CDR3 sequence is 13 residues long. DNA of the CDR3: TGTGCCAGCTCCAGGGCCGTGAACACTGAAGCTTTCTTT. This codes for CASSRAVNTEAFF.